Listed below are T cell receptor beta chains from one sample, sequenced in a study of OX40 agonist ivuxolimab in advanced cancers. Measured with immunoSEQ multiplex PCR; TCRdb has only the in-frame clones, and not every one. The sample includes approximately 23,000 clones, approximately 84% of them seen just once. The sequencing used CD4+ or CD8+ T cells sorted from blood, collected in a trial of the OX40 agonist ivuxolimab. The receptor source for this set is an adult with an advanced solid tumor such as melanoma, head and neck, liver or kidney cancer. Each CDR3 is given with its conserved first and last residue. Each record gives: V gene, clone size, J gene, CDR3 protein. A row's size may be missing; if present it is once, few, many or a size class.

TRBV7-6	once	.	CASSLSAAYEQYF
TRBV7-9	.	TRBJ2-3	CASRLPEAGGTDTQYF
TRBV13	.	TRBJ1-6	CASSEGQGNSPLHF
TRBV29-1	once	TRBJ2-7	CSVELLGQGSYEQYF
TRBV1	.	TRBJ1-1	CASSQESNEGANTEAFF
TRBV19	few	TRBJ1-5	CASSIGDQPQHF
TRBV7-3	.	TRBJ2-7	CASSLNGAYEQYF
TRBV9	few	TRBJ1-6	CASSVGQGLHF
TRBV6-6	.	TRBJ2-2	CASSYFQGAGELFF
TRBV9	.	TRBJ2-7	CASSVSGGASYEQYF
TRBV28	few	TRBJ1-4	CASKTGEEKLFF